This T cell receptor beta chain appears in the sequencing data of a study of T cell responses to AZD1222 COVID-19 vaccine. With regard to this clone: Its antigen is not known.

Study conclusions and caveats: With dominance at 160-218 and 743-854, vaccine-associated CD4 TCRs spanned spike. Among AZD1222 vaccinees, only 5 to 7 were seropositive at baseline.

The protocol was immunoSEQ multiplex PCR, while the TCRdb copy is restricted to in-frame clones and leaves out a portion. The sample lists more than 150,000 clones; about nine tenths were seen once. The source was peripheral blood, collected 28 days after the second AZD1222 dose. This TCR came from an adult who received the AZD1222 COVID-19 vaccine.

Here the CDR3 DNA reads TGCGCCAGCAGCTACCTGACTAGCGGGAGCGATGAGCAGTTCTTC. It encodes CASSYLTSGSDEQFF. The chain carries TRBV5-1 and TRBJ2-1, with 12 bases aligning to TRBD2. The CDR3 consists of 15 residues. CDR1 and CDR2 (germline): SGHRS, YFSETQ. The V segment lost 3 bases and the J segment 8 bases; nucleotides outside the gene matches: 6.